This T cell receptor beta chain was observed in a study of cytomegalovirus exposure and HLA in healthy donors. Study-wide results and limits: A highly shared variant cluster was judged a likely technical artifact. There were 150 or so TCR beta chains listed as cytomegalovirus-associated. As a later analysis showed, a missense DCLRE1C variant was linked to trimming of TCR beta V- and J-genes.

The PCR employed 60 Vbeta primers together with 13 Jbeta primers. Original processing notes: Later, 65 million to 85 million unique TCR beta chains were counted in an analysis, and some 11 million of them were shared. Profiled with immunoSEQ multiplex PCR; TCRdb holds only in-frame clones, not every one. D and trimming were read from the DNA, whereas the V and J calls and clone size are those reported in that table. Of 100,000 or so clones listed, roughly 75% were seen once; the top ten hold roughly an eighth. Comments on this clone: Its specificity is not known.

The germline V gene encodes CDR1 SGDLS and CDR2 YYNGEE. This CDR3 region has 12 residues. Trimming removed 4 bases from V and 6 bases from J, with 11 bases in between. This TCR came from a male donor in good health and CMV-seropositive. This sequence joins TRBV9 and TRBJ2-7; TRBD1 might be the D (6 bases). The sequenced sample consisted of PBMCs. CDR3 sequence: CASSPQGSEQYF. The CDR3 DNA reads TGTGCCAGCAGCCCACAGGGATCCGAGCAGTACTTC.